These T cell receptor beta chains were read from a single sample in a study of Ad26.COV2.S vaccination and SARS-CoV-2 variants. Using immunoSEQ multiplex PCR, the repertoire was profiled, and TCRdb retains in-frame clones only, with some absent. This sample has hundreds of thousands of clones, with about 86% found just once. The sequencing here drew on peripheral blood, taken in a trial of Ad26.COV2.S vaccine versus placebo. Every receptor here comes from a person aged 18 to 59 who received the Ad26.COV2.S COVID-19 vaccine or a placebo. The CDR3 runs from the conserved cysteine through the conserved F or W. The D gene is left open where the match is weak. Clone size is shown for a subset of rows, as once, few, many or a class of expanded clone.

>NA|TRBV25-1|TRBJ2-3|NA
TGTGCCAGCAGTGAATCGGGCAGGATCACAGATACGCAGTATTTT
CASSESGRITDTQYF
>NA|TRBV6-2/TRBV6-3|TRBJ1-2|NA
TGTGCCAGCAGTTACGCCCGGACGGGGGCACATAGCTACACCTTC
CASSYARTGAHSYTF
>NA|TRBV27|TRBJ1-1|NA
TGTGCCAGCAGCCTTCAGGTGAACACTGAAGCTTTCTTT
CASSLQVNTEAFF
>NA|TRBV5-6|TRBJ2-4|NA
TGTGCCAGCAGCTTGAGGTGGGAGAGGGGAAACATTCAGTACTTC
CASSLRWERGNIQYF
>NA|TRBV7-6|TRBJ1-3|once
TGTGCCAGCAGCCTCGGTGGGGCAAGCTCTGGAAACACCATATATTTT
CASSLGGASSGNTIYF
>NA|TRBV2|TRBJ1-1|once
TGTGCCAGCAGTGAAGGAATCTACACTGAAGCTTTCTTT
CASSEGIYTEAFF
>NA|TRBV4-1|TRBJ2-7|NA
TGCGCCAGCAGCCAACCCGGAGGATACGAGCAGTACTTC
CASSQPGGYEQYF
>NA|TRBV4-2|TRBJ1-3|once
TGTGCCAGCAGCCAAGATCTCCAGGTCTCAACACACTCTGGAAACACCATATATTTT
CASSQDLQVSTHSGNTIYF
>NA|TRBV2|TRBJ2-5|NA
TGTGCCAGCAGTGACGGACGTTCACAAGAGACCCAGTACTTC
CASSDGRSQETQYF
>TRBD2|TRBV2|TRBJ2-7|NA
TGTGCCAGCACAATTAGCGGGAGCGGGTCCTACGAGCAGTACTTC
CASTISGSGSYEQYF
>NA|TRBV19|TRBJ2-2|few
TGTGCCACTCATAGGACAGATACTTTCACCGGGGAGCTGTTTTTT
CATHRTDTFTGELFF
>NA|TRBV12-3/TRBV12-4|TRBJ2-2|NA
TGTGCCAGCAGTGAAGGGAGCCCCGGGGAGCTGTTTTTT
CASSEGSPGELFF
>TRBD2|TRBV18|TRBJ2-3|NA
TGTGCCAGCTCACTCCGAATACCAGCGGGGGCTCGCACAGATACGCAGTATTTT
CASSLRIPAGARTDTQYF
>TRBD2|TRBV5-1|TRBJ2-5|NA
TGCGCCAGCAGCTTCGGGAGGGGGGCCCAAGAGACCCAGTACTTC
CASSFGRGAQETQYF
>TRBD2|TRBV7-8|TRBJ2-5|NA
TGTGCCAGCAGTTTTGGCGGGAGGCCGGGAGAGACCCAGTACTTC
CASSFGGRPGETQYF
>NA|TRBV7-3|TRBJ2-5|NA
TGTGCCAGCAGCCCCTACTCCTCGGGGTCGGAGACCCAGTACTTC
CASSPYSSGSETQYF
>NA|TRBV6-5|TRBJ1-6|NA
TGTGCCAGCAGTTACCGAGGGTCGTCCTATAATTCACCCCTCCACTTT
CASSYRGSSYNSPLHF
>NA|TRBV11-3|TRBJ2-1|once
TGTGCCAGCAGCTTGGGGGTCGTCGCGGGAAATGAGCAGTTCTTC
CASSLGVVAGNEQFF
>NA|TRBV5-6|TRBJ1-2|NA
TGTGCCAGCAGCTTCACAGGGAGAGTGGGGCTAGGCTATGGCTACACCTTC
CASSFTGRVGLGYGYTF
>TRBD2|TRBV28|TRBJ2-7|NA
TGTGCCAGCAGTTTAATCCGCGGGAGGGCCTACGAGCAGTACTTC
CASSLIRGRAYEQYF
>TRBD1|TRBV28|TRBJ1-2|NA
TGTGCCAGCAACCAAGGGGGACAGAACCATGGCTACACCTTC
CASNQGGQNHGYTF
>TRBD1|TRBV10-3|TRBJ2-7|once
TGTGCCATCAGTGACGGGACAGTCGAGCAGTACTTC
CAISDGTVEQYF
>NA|TRBV27|TRBJ2-7|NA
TGTGCCAGCAGTTTATCTTTGGGCAACTCCTACGAGCAGTACTTC
CASSLSLGNSYEQYF
>NA|TRBV7-8|TRBJ2-7|NA
TGTGCCAGCAGCTTAGAGGTGGGGGCCATACCCTACGAGCAGTACTTC
CASSLEVGAIPYEQYF
>TRBD1|TRBV28|TRBJ2-7|NA
TGTGCCAGCAACCCGACAGGGACACGAAACGAGCAGTACTTC
CASNPTGTRNEQYF
>NA|TRBV15|TRBJ1-1|NA
TGTGCCACCAGCAGAGAGAACACTGAAGCTTTCTTT
CATSRENTEAFF
>NA|TRBV4-2|TRBJ1-2|once
TGTGCCAGCAGCCAAGAAGAGGGGCGTAGCTATGGCTACACCTTC
CASSQEEGRSYGYTF
>TRBD2|TRBV7-2|TRBJ2-3|NA
TGTGCCAGCCCCCCGGGAGGTACAGATACGCAGTATTTT
CASPPGGTDTQYF
>NA|TRBV28|TRBJ1-2|many
TGTGCCAGCAGTTTGGCCCGGGACGCTGGCTACACCTTC
CASSLARDAGYTF
>NA|TRBV4-1|TRBJ2-2|NA
TGCGCCAGCAGCCAAGAATTGGCACAGGGCTGGAACACCGGGGAGCTGTTTTTT
CASSQELAQGWNTGELFF
>NA|TRBV5-5|TRBJ1-6|NA
TGTGCCAGCAGCCCGCAGGGGAATAATTCACCCCTCCACTTT
CASSPQGNNSPLHF